Below are 5 T cell receptor beta chains sequenced from a single sample in a study of blood T cell repertoires in COVID-19. TCRdb keeps only in-frame clones here, not all; method: immunoSEQ multiplex PCR. The sample carries some 300,000 clones, roughly 86% recorded once. Sequenced input: peripheral blood. All receptors derive from a woman in her 30s with COVID-19, enrolled during active disease.

This sequence joins TRBV18 and TRBJ1-3, with a weak D call TRBD1 (5 bases). Germline V gene lookup returns CDR1 KGHSH and CDR2 LQKENI. The CDR3 contains 14 residues. V was cut by 5 bases and J by 3 bases, with 11 bases left in between. CDR3 coding DNA: TGTGCCAGCTCATCAGGGTCTATTGGAAACACCATATATTTT. This encodes CASSSGSIGNTIYF.

V and J are TRBV19 and TRBJ1-1; D gene uncertain. Germline lookup yields CDR1 LNHDA and CDR2 SQIVND (reference sequence). The CDR3 totals 11 residues. Trimming left V 7 bases short and J 1 base short, with 4 bases between. Written as DNA, the CDR3 is TGTGCCAGTATGCGGAACACTGAAGCTTTCTTT. Translation gives CASMRNTEAFF.

The V gene is TRBV6-1, the J gene TRBJ1-6; D may be TRBD1 (6 bases). Per germline, CDR1 MNHNS and CDR2 SASEGT. This CDR3 region has 17 residues. V was pared by 4 bases and J by 3 bases, with 16 bases between. CDR3 DNA sequence: TGTGCCAGCAGTGTTTCTGGGGGCAGCTACTATAATTCACCCCTCCACTTT. This sequence encodes CASSVSGGSYYNSPLHF.

The rearrangement uses TRBV5-4 and TRBJ2-3, with 9 bases lining up with TRBD1. Germline lookup yields CDR1 SGHNT and CDR2 YYREEE (reference sequence). The CDR3 length is 18 residues. V trimming: 4 bases; J trimming: 0 bases; junction bases outside the gene matches: 12. This CDR3 reads CASSAVPTGTGSTDTQYF. The CDR3 DNA reads as TGTGCCAGCAGCGCGGTCCCTACCGGGACAGGGAGCACAGATACGCAGTATTTT.

This chain joins TRBV5-1 and TRBJ1-1; 11 positions agree with TRBD1. The CDR3 is 17 amino acids. CDR1 is SGHRS and CDR2 is YFSETQ in the germline V gene. V lost 0 bases, J lost 5 bases, and 9 bases stayed unmatched. The CDR3 bases are TGCGCCAGCAGCTTGGCCGTAGGACAGGGGGCTGGGACTGAAGCTTTCTTT. Amino acids: CASSLAVGQGAGTEAFF.